Shown below are 3 T cell receptor beta chains from a single sample sequenced in a study of spatial heterogeneity in lung cancer. Stated time point: sample taken at primary tumor resection. A single record per CDR3 protein comes from TCRdb applying MiXCR to the 5' RACE reads. The repertoire consists of around 23,000 distinct CDR3 sequences, with roughly 6.5% occurring once and the leading ten covering over 9%. Study-wide results and limits: Expanded alpha and beta TCR counts within tumors tracked tumor mutation counts.

Their specific antigens are unknown. Sequenced here: lung tumor tissue, sampled at surgery. These receptors originate from a male donor with early-stage non-small cell lung cancer.

This clonotype was recorded many times. The chain couples TRBV20-1 to TRBJ2-3; no clear D. Germline V CDR1 and CDR2: DFQATT, SNEGSKA (reference sequence). The CDR3 is 14 amino acids. Trimming removed 3 bases from V and 2 bases from J, with 12 bases in between. CDR3 nucleotide sequence: TGCAGTGCTAGTAAGCTAGACAACACAGATACGCAGTATTTT. Residues: CSASKLDNTDTQYF.

This clonotype was detected many times. This chain links TRBV5-1 with TRBJ2-7; the D gene could be TRBD1 or TRBD2 (5 bases each). This CDR3 has 13 residues. The germline gives CDR1 SGHRS, CDR2 YFSETQ. V was clipped by 4 bases and J by 3 bases, with 11 bases between them. The CDR3 is CASSAGAVYEQYF. The CDR3 DNA reads as TGCGCCAGCAGCGCCGGGGCCGTCTACGAGCAGTACTTC.

This clonotype was found many times. This chain uses TRBV28 with TRBJ2-7, with 7 bases matching TRBD1. The germline V gene encodes CDR1 MDHEN and CDR2 SYDVKM. V dropped 10 bases and J dropped 0; count of bases not matched to a gene: 9. The CDR3 extends over 14 amino acids. The CDR3 loop reads CATYNRGFSYEQYF. The CDR3 DNA follows: TGTGCCACCTACAACAGGGGTTTCTCCTACGAGCAGTACTTC.